Listed here are 30 T cell receptor beta chains from one sample, sequenced in a study of blood T cell repertoires in COVID-19. Sequencing used immunoSEQ multiplex PCR; TCRdb keeps in-frame clones, though not all of them. The repertoire includes approximately 270,000 clones, around 85% of them detected once, and around 8.9% sits in the top ten. The specimen sequenced was peripheral blood. The receptors were sampled from a man at least 80 years old with acute or convalescent COVID-19.

This clone was counted only a few times. The chain links TRBV4-1 to TRBJ2-7; 9 bases line up with TRBD2. The ends lost 4 bases at V and 0 bases at J; junction bases unmatched: 7. The CDR3 extends over 16 amino acids. Germline CDR1 reads MGHRA; CDR2 reads YSYEKL. CDR3 residues: CASSRGGATFSYEQYF. The CDR3 DNA reads as TGCGCCAGCAGCCGCGGGGGGGCTACCTTCTCCTACGAGCAGTACTTC.

The gene calls are TRBV18 and TRBJ2-1; 7 bases map to TRBD1. After removal of 5 bases from V and 2 bases from J, the junction contained 6 bases not matched to a gene. The CDR3 sequence is 15 residues long. Germline V gene lookup returns CDR1 KGHSH and CDR2 LQKENI. The CDR3 nucleotides are TGTGCCAGCTCATACGCAGGGGGAGCCTACAATGAGCAGTTCTTC. Its protein product is CASSYAGGAYNEQFF. Full variable domain (rest looked up from reference TRBV18 and TRBJ2-1): NAGVMQNPRHLVRRRGQEARLRCSPMKGHSHVYWYRQLPEEGLKFMVYLQKENIIDESGMPKERFSAEFPKEGPSILRIQQVVRGDSAAYFCASSYAGGAYNEQFFGPGTRLTVL.

This chain connects TRBV19 to TRBJ2-7, with TRBD2 as a possible D gene (6 bases). The CDR3 sequence is 15 residues long. Germline V gene lookup returns CDR1 LNHDA and CDR2 SQIVND (reference sequence). Trimming took off 1 base at V and 2 bases at J, with 12 bases between the two ends. The CDR3: CASSIAAGLAYEQYF. The CDR3 DNA reads as TGTGCCAGTAGTATAGCGGCGGGACTCGCCTACGAGCAGTACTTC. Combining the CDR3 with reference TRBV19 and TRBJ2-7 gives the whole variable domain DGGITQSPKYLFRKEGQNVTLSCEQNLNHDAMYWYRQDPGQGLRLIYYSQIVNDFQKGDIAEGYSVSREKKESFPLTVTSAQKNPTAFYLCASSIAAGLAYEQYFGPGTRLTVT.

This clone was counted between two and nine times. The chain uses TRBV7-6 and TRBJ2-6, with D perhaps matching TRBD1 (6 bases). The CDR3 spans 21 residues. Deletions cut 5 bases from V and 0 bases from J, with 26 bases between. Germline V gene data show CDR1 as SGHVS and CDR2 as FNYEAQ. The CDR3 spells CASSPAYKGDGKSSGANVLTF. Here the CDR3 DNA reads TGTGCCAGCAGCCCCGCATACAAGGGGGACGGCAAAAGCTCTGGGGCCAACGTCCTGACTTTC.

The chain employs TRBV2 and TRBJ1-5; 9 nucleotides match TRBD1. The CDR3 covers 15 residues. Germline lookup yields CDR1 SNHLY and CDR2 FYNNEI. Trimming removed 6 bases from V and 4 bases from J; junction bases left unmatched: 7. CDR3 region: CASRGQGPLNQPQHF. In nucleotides, the CDR3 is TGTGCCAGCAGGGGACAGGGTCCCCTTAATCAGCCCCAGCATTTT.

This clone was counted once. The chain has TRBV18 and TRBJ2-5, with 9 nucleotides matching TRBD1. V shed 5 bases and J 4 bases; nucleotides not matched to a gene: 2. The length of the CDR3 is 13 residues. Per germline, CDR1 KGHSH and CDR2 LQKENI. This CDR3 reads CASSLGQGETQYF. The CDR3, as DNA: TGTGCCAGCTCATTGGGACAGGGAGAGACCCAGTACTTC.

The chain recombines TRBV28 with TRBJ1-1; 7 bases line up with TRBD1. Germline loops: CDR1 MDHEN, CDR2 SYDVKM. This CDR3 region has 14 residues. The V gene end was trimmed by 4 bases and the J gene end by 10 bases; junction bases not matched to a gene: 12. The CDR3 is CASSSAGTARGAFF. CDR3 nucleotide sequence: TGTGCCAGCAGTTCCGCAGGGACAGCTAGGGGAGCTTTCTTT.

This clone was observed once. The V gene is TRBV3-1 (or the pseudogene TRBV3-2), the J gene TRBJ2-5, with 8 bases identical to TRBD2. The CDR3 runs to 17 residues. The J segment lost 9 bases and the V segment lost 1 base, leaving 16 bases of the junction unmatched. The germline V gene has CDR1 LGHDT and CDR2 YNNKEL (reference sequence). The CDR3 nucleotides read TGTGCCAGCAGCCAAGTAGGGGGACTAGGGGCTCACGAATCCCAGTACTTC. This gives the protein CASSQVGGLGAHESQYF.

The V and J genes are TRBV5-5 and TRBJ1-1; D is uncertain. V shed 1 base and J shed 0 bases, with 10 bases lying between them. The CDR3 is 15 amino acids. Germline-derived CDR1 and CDR2 are SGHKS and YYEKEE (reference sequence). In nucleotides, the CDR3 is TGTGCCAGCAGCTTGTTCGGGAAGATGAACACTGAAGCTTTCTTT. Its translation: CASSLFGKMNTEAFF.

The chain carries TRBV5-1 and TRBJ2-2; 15 bases align to TRBD2. Trimming at V came to 1 base and at J to 4 bases, leaving 8 bases not matched to a gene. Germline V CDR1 and CDR2: SGHRS, YFSETQ. The CDR3 runs to 19 residues. The CDR3 loop is CASSLYWTSGRAGTGELFF. CDR3 DNA: TGCGCCAGCAGCTTGTATTGGACTAGCGGGAGGGCCGGCACCGGGGAGCTGTTTTTT.

The chain couples TRBV25-1 to TRBJ2-7, with 8 bases aligning to TRBD2. The CDR3 totals 13 residues. Germline V gives CDR1 MGHDK, CDR2 SYGVNS. V lost 7 bases to trimming and J lost 6 bases; unmatched junction nucleotides: 8. CDR3 region: CASTRAGAREQYF. Here the CDR3 DNA reads TGTGCCAGCACCCGAGCGGGAGCACGCGAGCAGTACTTC.

The genes are TRBV18 and TRBJ2-7; 9 bases fit TRBD1. This CDR3 contains 15 residues. V dropped 6 bases and J dropped 0; count of bases not matched to a gene: 6. Germline CDR1 reads KGHSH; CDR2 reads LQKENI. CDR3 sequence (DNA): TGTGCCAGCTCTCTACAGGGGGCTTCCTCCTACGAGCAGTACTTC. It encodes CASSLQGASSYEQYF.

The chain carries TRBV5-6 and TRBJ2-3; 7 bases are a match to TRBD1. Trimming removed 4 bases from V and 0 bases from J; junction bases left unmatched: 5. CDR1 SGHDT and CDR2 YYEEEE come from the germline V gene. This CDR3 is built from 15 residues. CDR3 in DNA: TGTGCCAGCAGCGGGGACAGCCCTAGCACAGATACGCAGTATTTT. Amino acid sequence: CASSGDSPSTDTQYF.

J is TRBJ1-1 and V is TRBV5-1, with D possibly matching TRBD1 (5 bases). The CDR3 consists of 15 residues. Germline-derived CDR1 and CDR2 are SGHRS and YFSETQ. Trimming pared 1 base from V and 4 bases from J, leaving 14 bases between. CDR3 bases: TGCGCCAGCAGCTTGTGGGACTCCTCAGGCACTGAAGCTTTCTTT. Its protein product is CASSLWDSSGTEAFF. Complete variable domain (other parts from reference TRBV5-1 and TRBJ1-1): KAGVTQTPRYLIKTRGQQVTLSCSPISGHRSVSWYQQTPGQGLQFLFEYFSETQRNKGNFPGRFSGRQFSNSRSEMNVSTLELGDSALYLCASSLWDSSGTEAFFGQGTRLTVV.

The chain couples TRBV5-5 to TRBJ1-1; 7 nucleotides line up with TRBD1. Trimming removed 3 bases from V and 5 bases from J; junction bases left unmatched: 13. This CDR3 comprises 16 residues. CDR1 SGHKS and CDR2 YYEKEE come from the germline V gene (reference sequence). The CDR3 DNA is TGTGCCAGCAGCTCAAGGTTGAGACAGGGAGAGACTGAAGCTTTCTTT. Translated: CASSSRLRQGETEAFF. Based on the CDR3 plus reference TRBV5-5 and TRBJ1-1, the full variable domain is DAGVTQSPTHLIKTRGQQVTLRCSPISGHKSVSWYQQVLGQGPQFIFQYYEKEERGRGNFPDRFSARQFPNYSSELNVNALLLGDSALYLCASSSRLRQGETEAFFGQGTRLTVV.

This clone was seen only a few times. V usage is TRBV7-2 and J usage is TRBJ1-5, with unresolved D. V gave up 1 base and J gave up 6 bases, with 10 bases separating them. CDR3 length: 14 residues. Germline V gene data show CDR1 as SGHTA and CDR2 as FQGNSA. CDR3 sequence (DNA): TGTGCCAGCAGCTTAGGCAGTACAATTCAGCCCCAGCATTTT. As protein: CASSLGSTIQPQHF. The whole variable domain, filled in from reference TRBV7-2 and TRBJ1-5, reads GAGVSQSPSNKVTEKGKDVELRCDPISGHTALYWYRQSLGQGLEFLIYFQGNSAPDKSGLPSDRFSAERTGGSVSTLTIQRTQQEDSAVYLCASSLGSTIQPQHFGDGTRLSIL.

The CDR3 loop reads CAWSVQVQETQYF. CDR3 coding DNA: TGTGCCTGGAGTGTACAAGTACAGGAGACCCAGTACTTC. V gene TRBV30 combines with J gene TRBJ2-5, with D hard to call. V lost 0 bases and J 5 bases, leaving 10 bases between the germline ends. Germline V gene lookup returns CDR1 GTSNPN and CDR2 SVGIG (reference sequence). The CDR3 totals 13 residues.

The chain couples TRBV6-1 to TRBJ1-2, with a tentative D call TRBD1 (6 bases). The germline gives CDR1 MNHNS, CDR2 SASEGT. V shed 2 bases and J shed 4 bases, with 11 bases lying between them. The CDR3 runs 14 residues. The DNA for the CDR3 is TGTGCCAGCAGTGAATTGACAGGTCCCTATGGCTACACCTTC. Protein product: CASSELTGPYGYTF.

This chain links TRBV11-1 with TRBJ2-5; TRBD1 matches 10 bases. The ends lost 4 bases at V and 2 bases at J; junction bases unmatched: 7. This CDR3 region has 16 residues. CDR1 and CDR2 from the germline V gene are SGHAT and FQDESV (reference sequence). CDR3 protein: CASSYRQGAHQETQYF. DNA of the CDR3: TGTGCCAGCAGCTACAGACAGGGGGCGCATCAAGAGACCCAGTACTTC.

In its sample, this clone was seen once. The chain employs TRBV5-1 and TRBJ1-1, with 8 bases fitting TRBD1. The CDR3 covers 16 residues. The V gene's germline CDR1 is SGHRS and CDR2 YFSETQ. The ends lost 3 bases at V and 0 bases at J; junction bases unmatched: 7. CDR3: CASSSIGQGLNTEAFF. CDR3 DNA sequence: TGCGCCAGCAGCTCTATCGGACAGGGACTGAACACTGAAGCTTTCTTT.

The chain combines TRBV5-1 with TRBJ2-3; 7 bases match TRBD2. With 3 bases clipped from V and 0 bases from J, the junction kept 10 bases outside the gene matches. CDR3 length: 17 amino acids. In germline, CDR1 is SGHRS, CDR2 YFSETQ. The CDR3 DNA reads TGCGCCAGCAGCTGGGAGGGTCGGTTAGGGAGCACAGATACGCAGTATTTT. It is translated as CASSWEGRLGSTDTQYF.

CDR3 coding DNA: TGTGCCAGCAGTGAGCAGGGGGTAACGCCCCAGCATTTT. Amino acids: CASSEQGVTPQHF. The V call is TRBV6-4, the J call TRBJ1-5; 7 nucleotides match TRBD1. V was clipped by 3 bases and J by 9 bases; unmatched bases: 5. Germline values: CDR1 MRHNA, CDR2 SNTAGT. CDR3 size: 13 residues.

The chain combines TRBV18 with TRBJ2-3, with TRBD1 matching over 8 bases. V gave up 3 bases and J gave up 5 bases; unmatched junction bases: 10. In germline, CDR1 is KGHSH, CDR2 LQKENI. CDR3 length equals 16 residues. CDR3 DNA: TGTGCCAGCTCACCTCTTGGACAGGGACGGGGAGATACGCAGTATTTT. It translates to CASSPLGQGRGDTQYF.

V gene TRBV20-1 combines with J gene TRBJ1-2; TRBD1 might be the D (6 bases). The CDR3 loop spans 10 amino acids. The V gene lost 7 bases and the J gene lost 12 bases, with 15 bases spanning the gap. Germline V lookup: CDR1 DFQATT, CDR2 SNEGSKA (reference sequence). The CDR3 spells CSVPAGANTF. CDR3 DNA: TGCAGTGTTCCCGCAGGGGCCAACACCTTC.

The chain carries TRBV5-1 and TRBJ2-5, with D possibly TRBD1 on 5 matching bases. Trimming shortened V by 0 bases and J by 5 bases, and 11 bases separated the two germline ends. CDR1 and CDR2 from the germline V gene are SGHRS and YFSETQ. The CDR3 is 14 amino acids. Written as DNA, the CDR3 is TGCGCCAGCAGCTTGGAAGGGGTTGTGGAGACCCAGTACTTC. Its protein is CASSLEGVVETQYF.

V gene TRBV7-8 combines with J gene TRBJ1-5; no clear D. Germline V gene data show CDR1 as SGHVS and CDR2 as FQNEAQ. This CDR3 is 16 amino acids long. V lost 1 base, J lost 1 base, and 11 bases lay in between. The CDR3 reads CASSLDAVVSNQPQHF. The CDR3, as DNA: TGTGCCAGCAGCTTAGATGCGGTTGTGAGCAATCAGCCCCAGCATTTT.

The rearrangement uses TRBV19 and TRBJ1-2, with TRBD1 as a possible D gene (5 bases). The CDR3 loop spans 13 amino acids. Per the germline V gene, CDR1 is LNHDA and CDR2 is SQIVND (reference sequence). The V gene lost 3 bases and the J gene lost 8 bases, with 13 bases spanning the gap. CDR3 sequence: CASSITGPRGYTF. The CDR3 DNA is TGTGCCAGTAGTATCACAGGCCCGAGGGGCTACACCTTC.

As to this clone: One end of the junction varies from germline; a read error may be responsible. This sample includes further DNA sequences coding for the same CDR3. This chain links TRBV6-5 with TRBJ1-3; maybe TRBD1 (6 bases). This CDR3 comprises 15 residues. The germline V gene encodes CDR1 MNHEY and CDR2 SVGAGI. CDR3 DNA: TGTGCCAGCAGTTACTCAGGGGGATCTGGGAACACCATATATTTT. It specifies CASSYSGGSGNTIYF.

The chain is built from TRBV6-5 and TRBJ1-5, with a possible D match to TRBD1 (6 bases). The V gene's germline CDR1 is MNHEY and CDR2 SVGAGI. Trimming removed 8 bases at V and 0 bases at J, with 14 bases between. The CDR3 runs to 15 residues. The CDR3 protein is CASEATGTSNQPQHF. The DNA of the CDR3 is TGTGCCAGCGAAGCGACAGGAACTAGCAATCAGCCCCAGCATTTT.

This clone was seen a few times. The V gene is TRBV7-2, the J gene TRBJ1-3; the match to TRBD1 covers 8 bases. This CDR3 is built from 14 residues. The germline gives CDR1 SGHTA, CDR2 FQGNSA. J was trimmed by 3 bases and V by 3 bases; bases with no gene match: 1. The CDR3 spells CASSFDRGGNTIYF. The DNA for the CDR3 is TGTGCCAGCAGCTTCGACAGGGGTGGAAACACCATATATTTT.